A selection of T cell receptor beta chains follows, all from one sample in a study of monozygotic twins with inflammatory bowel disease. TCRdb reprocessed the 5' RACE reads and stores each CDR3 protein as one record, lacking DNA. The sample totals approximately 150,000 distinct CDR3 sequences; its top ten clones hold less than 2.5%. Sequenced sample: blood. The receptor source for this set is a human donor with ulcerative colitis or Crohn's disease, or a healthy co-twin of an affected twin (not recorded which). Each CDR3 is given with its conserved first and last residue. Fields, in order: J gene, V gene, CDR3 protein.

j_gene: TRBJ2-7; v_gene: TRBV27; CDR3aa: CASSLFSVANRGREQYF
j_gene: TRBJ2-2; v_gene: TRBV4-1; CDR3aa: CASSQAPGAGELFF
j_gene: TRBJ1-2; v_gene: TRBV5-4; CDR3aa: CASSPLDREGLDGYTF
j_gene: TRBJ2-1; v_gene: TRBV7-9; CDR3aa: CASSYFGTGYNEQFF
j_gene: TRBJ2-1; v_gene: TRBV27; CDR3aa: CASSFLGTVNNEQFF
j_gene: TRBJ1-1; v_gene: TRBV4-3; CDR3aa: CASSQQTDTEAFF
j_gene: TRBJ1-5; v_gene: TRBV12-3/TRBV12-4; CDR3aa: CASRSPGSLPQHF
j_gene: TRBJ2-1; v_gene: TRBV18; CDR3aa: CASSPYGVNEQFF
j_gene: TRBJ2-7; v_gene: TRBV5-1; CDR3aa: CASSLAASGVLSYEQYF
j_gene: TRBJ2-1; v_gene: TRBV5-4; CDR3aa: CASSLGGHDYNEQFF
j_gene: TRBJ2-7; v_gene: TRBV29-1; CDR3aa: CSVGGYSYEQYF
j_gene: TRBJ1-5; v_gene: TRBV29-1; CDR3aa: CSVGATEDQPQHF
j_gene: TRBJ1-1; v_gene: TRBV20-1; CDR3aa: CSARDRQGARYTEAFF
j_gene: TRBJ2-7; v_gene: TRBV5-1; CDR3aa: CASSLASGYEQYF
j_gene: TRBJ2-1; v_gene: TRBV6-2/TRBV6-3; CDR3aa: CASTREGLAGHEQFF
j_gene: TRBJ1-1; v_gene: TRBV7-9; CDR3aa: CASSPPGAEAFF
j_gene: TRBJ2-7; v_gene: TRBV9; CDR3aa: CASSPRQGISYEQYF
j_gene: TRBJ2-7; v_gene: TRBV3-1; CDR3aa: CASSHPGTGVYEQYF
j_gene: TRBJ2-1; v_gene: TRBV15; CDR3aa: CATSRSDRGPYNEQFF
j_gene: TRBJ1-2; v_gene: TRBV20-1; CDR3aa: CSARNPQLYSYGYTF
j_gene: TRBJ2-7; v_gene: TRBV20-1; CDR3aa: CSAATSTGPYEQYF
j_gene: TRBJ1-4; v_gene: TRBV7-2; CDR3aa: CASSLGTGAPNEKLFF
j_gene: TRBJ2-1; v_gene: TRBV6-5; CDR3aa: CASSYQGQQFF
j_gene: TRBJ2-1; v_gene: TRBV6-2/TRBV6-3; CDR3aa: CASSRQVFSGNEQFF
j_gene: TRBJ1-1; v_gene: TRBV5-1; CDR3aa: CASSPYVRTASFEAFF
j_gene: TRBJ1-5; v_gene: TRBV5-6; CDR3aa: CASSLGPGEQPQHF
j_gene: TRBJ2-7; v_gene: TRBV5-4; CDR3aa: CASSLQGVAYEQYF
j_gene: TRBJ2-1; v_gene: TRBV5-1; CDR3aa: CASSLSGGYNEQFF
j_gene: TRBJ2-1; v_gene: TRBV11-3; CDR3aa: CASSARDRNNEQFF
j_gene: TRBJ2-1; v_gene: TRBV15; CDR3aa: CATSRVAVGEQFF
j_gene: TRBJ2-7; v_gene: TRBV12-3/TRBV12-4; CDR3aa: CASGTGKISYEQYF
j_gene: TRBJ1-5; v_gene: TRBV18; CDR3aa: CASSQGQAQQPQHF
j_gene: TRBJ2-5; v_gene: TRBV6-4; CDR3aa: CASSATGDQETQYF
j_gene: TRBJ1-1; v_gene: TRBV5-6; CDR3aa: CASSLGWGATGNTEAFF
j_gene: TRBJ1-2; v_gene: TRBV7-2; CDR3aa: CASSLRAEGGYTF
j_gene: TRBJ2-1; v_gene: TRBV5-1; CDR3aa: CASSPGTSSNEQFF
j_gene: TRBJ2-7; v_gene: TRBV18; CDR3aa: CASSPNSSYEQYF
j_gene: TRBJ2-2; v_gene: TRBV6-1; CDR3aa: CASSRGYGGTGELFF
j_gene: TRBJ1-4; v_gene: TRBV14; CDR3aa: CASSQEGTFARQKLFF